This is a list of T cell receptor beta chains from one sample in a study of blood T cells in healthy people across ages. Each CDR3 protein is one row after TCRdb ran MiXCR on the 5' RACE reads. Found here are about 1.8 million distinct CDR3 sequences, roughly 49% of them singletons; the top ten hold less than 2.5%. Sequencing was done on a sample of blood. These receptors were collected from a woman in her thirties or forties in good health. The CDR3 runs from the conserved cysteine through the conserved F or W. The D gene is left open where the match is weak. Clone size, where shown, is once, few, many, or a class for clones that have expanded.

j_gene | d_gene | abundance | v_gene | CDR3nt | CDR3aa
TRBJ2-7 | TRBD1 | . | TRBV20-1 | TGCAGTGCACAGGGGTTAAACGAGCAGTACTTC | CSAQGLNEQYF
TRBJ2-3 | TRBD1 | . | TRBV20-1 | TGCAGTGCTAGAACCACAGGGGCTAGCACAGAGACGCAGTATTTT | CSARTTGASTETQYF
TRBJ2-7 | TRBD1 | . | TRBV6-5 | TGTGCCAGCAGTTCCTCCGGGACAGGGAATTACGAGCAGTACTTC | CASSSSGTGNYEQYF
TRBJ2-1 | TRBD2 | . | TRBV9 | TGTGCCAGCAGCGTAGAGGCGCGGGGGTCCTCCTACAATGAGCAGTTCTTC | CASSVEARGSSYNEQFF
TRBJ2-7 | TRBD1 | . | TRBV2 | TGTGCCAGCAGTGGGGACAGGGACCACGAGCAGTACTTC | CASSGDRDHEQYF
TRBJ2-1 | TRBD2 | . | TRBV4-2 | TGTGCCAGCAGCCGAACGGACGGGGGGAGGTACAATGAGCAGTTCTTC | CASSRTDGGRYNEQFF
TRBJ2-5 | TRBD1 | . | TRBV6-1 | TGTGCCAGCAGGAGCCTTCCTATTGGGACAGGGGGCGGTGAGACCCAGTACTTC | CASRSLPIGTGGGETQYF
TRBJ2-7 | . | . | TRBV10-3 | TGTGCCATCAGGGGACCATCATACAATGAGCAGTACTTC | CAIRGPSYNEQYF
TRBJ1-2 | . | . | TRBV28 | TGTGCCAGCAGTCCCGTGGTCGGGGGCGCGCCATATGGCTACACCTTC | CASSPVVGGAPYGYTF
TRBJ2-1 | TRBD1 | . | TRBV6-2/TRBV6-3 | TGTGCCAGCAGTACCGAGGCTTCAGGGGGAAATGAGCAGTTCTTC | CASSTEASGGNEQFF
TRBJ1-2 | TRBD1 | . | TRBV15 | TGTGCCACCAGCTATTATTTTGTTCCGGGACAGGGGGACGGTGGCTACACCTTC | CATSYYFVPGQGDGGYTF
TRBJ2-7 | . | few | TRBV7-2 | TGTGCCAGCAGCTTAATAGAGCATTCACCGTACTTC | CASSLIEHSPYF
TRBJ2-3 | TRBD1 | . | TRBV4-1 | TGCGCCAGCAGTCAAGATCGATGGACAGGGCCTGGGACAGATACGCAGTATTTT | CASSQDRWTGPGTDTQYF
TRBJ1-6 | . | . | TRBV20-1 | TGCAGTGCTAAAGGTGCCCGTAATTCACCCCTCCACTTT | CSAKGARNSPLHF
TRBJ1-2 | . | . | TRBV4-2 | TGTGCCAGCAGCCCATCGAACCCGGATAACTATGGCTACACCTTC | CASSPSNPDNYGYTF
TRBJ2-7 | . | few | TRBV5-6 | TGTGCCAGCAGCCCGAGTCCAGGGGAATACGAGCAGTACTTC | CASSPSPGEYEQYF
TRBJ2-3 | TRBD2 | . | TRBV6-5 | TGTGCCGGCGGTTACTCGAGTAGCGGGGGGGTTGCAGATACGCAGTATTTT | CAGGYSSSGGVADTQYF
TRBJ2-7 | TRBD2 | . | TRBV7-2 | TGTGCCAGCAGAAGAGCGGGGGGCAGCTCCTACGAGCAGTACTTC | CASRRAGGSSYEQYF
TRBJ2-7 | TRBD1 | . | TRBV20-1 | TGCAGGGAACAGGGGGTGAATTCCTACGAGCAGTACTTC | CREQGVNSYEQYF
TRBJ2-5 | . | . | TRBV7-2 | TGTGCCAGCAGCTTATCAAGCTGGGAGATCCAAGAGACCCAGTACTTC | CASSLSSWEIQETQYF
TRBJ2-3 | . | . | TRBV20-1 | TGCAGTGCTCGGGCAGTTAGCACAGATACGCAGTATTTT | CSARAVSTDTQYF
TRBJ2-4 | TRBD1 | few | TRBV5-1 | TGCGCCAGCAGCTTGGCAGGGGGCATGGACATTCAGTACTTC | CASSLAGGMDIQYF
TRBJ2-1 | TRBD2 | few | TRBV11-2 | TGTGCCAGCAGGAGCGGACTAGCGGGCTACAATGAGCAGTTCTTC | CASRSGLAGYNEQFF
TRBJ1-2 | . | few | TRBV20-1 | TGCAGTGCTAGAGATAATGTTCGGCCGGGGGGGGGAAACTATGGCTACACCTTC | CSARDNVRPGGGNYGYTF
TRBJ2-3 | . | few | TRBV2 | TGTGCCAGCAGTGAAGCAGTCGGTGGTCCAGATACGCAGTATTTT | CASSEAVGGPDTQYF
TRBJ2-6 | . | . | TRBV27 | TGTGCCAGCAGTTTTCAACAGGTTGACTCTGGGGCCAACGTCCTGACTTTC | CASSFQQVDSGANVLTF
TRBJ2-7 | . | . | TRBV20-1 | TGCAGTGCCCTTCCCGAGACAGGATACGAGCAGTACTTC | CSALPETGYEQYF
TRBJ2-1 | TRBD2 | . | TRBV10-3 | TGTGCCATCAGTGATCAAAGCGGGGTCTCCTACAATGAGCAGTTCTTC | CAISDQSGVSYNEQFF
TRBJ2-7 | . | few | TRBV6-5 | TGTGCCAGCAGTTACGAGGGGAACCCTTACGAGCAGTACTTC | CASSYEGNPYEQYF
TRBJ2-5 | TRBD1 | few | TRBV4-1 | TGCGCCAGCAGCCAAATAGGACAGGGAGGTTCTGGGGAGACCCAGTACTTC | CASSQIGQGGSGETQYF
TRBJ1-1 | . | . | TRBV2 | TGTGCCAGCACAGGCAGGGATTTGAACACTGAAGCTTTCTTT | CASTGRDLNTEAFF
TRBJ1-4 | . | . | TRBV4-1 | TGCGCCAGCAGCAAACAGGGAACGAGGTCTAATGAAAAACTGTTTTTT | CASSKQGTRSNEKLFF
TRBJ2-3 | . | . | TRBV20-1 | TGCAGTGCTACAGGGGGGGCAAGCACAGATACGCAGTATTTT | CSATGGASTDTQYF
TRBJ1-2 | . | few | TRBV29-1 | TGCAGCGTTGGGGTCTTCATCGGGGAAGGACCAGGGGGCTACACCTTC | CSVGVFIGEGPGGYTF
TRBJ1-5 | . | once | TRBV7-2 | TGTGCCAGCAGCTTACCGACCGGGACCGTTCCCAATCAGCCCCAGCATTTT | CASSLPTGTVPNQPQHF
TRBJ2-7 | TRBD1 | . | TRBV6-4 | TGTGCCAGTAGGACAGGGACCATCTACGAGCAGTACTTC | CASRTGTIYEQYF
TRBJ2-7 | . | many | TRBV6-6 | TGTGCCAGCAGCATACAGGGTTACGAGCAGTACTTC | CASSIQGYEQYF
TRBJ2-1 | TRBD2 | few | TRBV20-1 | TGCAGTGCTCTTCCGGGACCCCGGGGGGTAGAGCAGTTCTTC | CSALPGPRGVEQFF
TRBJ2-1 | TRBD2 | once | TRBV6-1 | TGTGCCAGCAGTGAAGTCGGGGGGGGGGTGGATGAGCAGTTCTTC | CASSEVGGGVDEQFF
TRBJ2-3 | . | . | TRBV4-3 | TGCGCCAGCAGCCAAGCCCCGGACGGGACGTCTAGCACAGATACGCAGTATTTT | CASSQAPDGTSSTDTQYF
TRBJ1-2 | . | . | TRBV24-1 | TGTGCCACCAGTGATTCTTACACGACGGGGGGTTATGGCTACACCTTC | CATSDSYTTGGYGYTF
TRBJ2-3 | . | . | TRBV20-1 | TGCAGCAGGGCAGGGGCTACAGATACGCAGTATTTT | CSRAGATDTQYF
TRBJ1-1 | TRBD1 | . | TRBV28 | TGTGCCAGCAGGAGCGAGGGGCGACAGGGCTCCGAAGCTTTCTTT | CASRSEGRQGSEAFF
TRBJ2-1 | . | . | TRBV5-1 | TGCGCCAGCAGCTTGGAGAGGGGGGCCTCCTACAATGAGCAGTTCTTC | CASSLERGASYNEQFF
TRBJ2-6 | . | few | TRBV29-1 | TGCAGCGTTTGGGACTCTGGGGCCAACGTCCTGACTTTC | CSVWDSGANVLTF
TRBJ2-7 | . | . | TRBV4-3 | TGCGCCAGCAGCCAAGACCTCCTGAGGGACCGCTCCTACGAGCAGTACTTC | CASSQDLLRDRSYEQYF
TRBJ2-7 | . | . | TRBV6-1 | TGTGCCAGCAGTGAGGGGAGACTCTACGAGCAGTACTTC | CASSEGRLYEQYF
TRBJ2-1 | . | . | TRBV29-1 | TGCAGCGTTGATGTGGACCCTTACAATGAGCAGTTCCAGTTCTTC | CSVDVDPYNEQFQFF
TRBJ2-7 | TRBD1 | . | TRBV6-2/TRBV6-3 | TGTGCCAGCAGGCAAGACAGGGGGCGCTCCTACGAGCAGTACTTC | CASRQDRGRSYEQYF
TRBJ2-5 | TRBD2 | many | TRBV29-1 | TGCAGCGTTGGAGGACTAGCGGGGGGAGAGACCCAGTACTTC | CSVGGLAGGETQYF
TRBJ2-5 | TRBD2 | . | TRBV7-9 | TGTGCCAGCAGCTGGGGGTCCCTCGCGGGGGGTAAAGAGACCCAGTACTTC | CASSWGSLAGGKETQYF
TRBJ1-2 | . | . | TRBV6-5 | TGTGCCAGCAGTTCCACAAGCGGACAGTCTGGCTATGGCTACACCTTC | CASSSTSGQSGYGYTF
TRBJ1-5 | . | many | TRBV18 | TGTGCCAGCTCACCAACCGGGGACAATCAGCCCCAGCATTTT | CASSPTGDNQPQHF